This TCR beta chain derives from a study of T cells in Graves' hyperthyroidism and ophthalmopathy. Using around 10 ml of fresh peripheral blood, PBMCs were prepared. General study findings and limits: A 13 V-J model separated ophthalmopathy from stable hyperthyroidism.

The CDR3 runs to 14 residues. Germline V gene data show CDR1 as SGHTA and CDR2 as FQGNSA. The germline V and J ends were trimmed by 0 bases and 11 bases, with 16 bases remaining between them. TCR beta CDR3 regions were amplified from RNA. First-round RT-PCR targeting the TCR CDR3 was performed with the HTBI primer set. Via MiXCR, TCRdb re-called the multiplex PCR reads, giving one row per CDR3 protein. The top ten hold less than 20% of the sample, which has around 500,000 distinct CDR3 sequences, about 15% seen once. Ten or more counts support this clonotype. Its cognate antigen is unknown. Material for sequencing was blood. The receptor comes from a young woman with Graves' hyperthyroidism. The chain combines TRBV7-2 with TRBJ1-1; a weak D match, TRBD1 (6 bases). The CDR3 DNA reads as TGTGCCAGCAGCTTAGCGGGGGGGGGGCGTAGGGCTTTCTTT. Protein sequence: CASSLAGGGRRAFF.